A selection of T cell receptor beta chains follows, all from one sample in a study of blood T cell repertoires in COVID-19. Repertoires were generated with immunoSEQ multiplex PCR, while TCRdb's copy carries only in-frame clones and drops some. This sample carries approximately 20,000 clones, about nine tenths of them seen once, and the ten largest clones take 3% to 4.5%. What was sequenced was peripheral blood. These receptors all come from a man over 45 with active COVID-19. CDR3s include the opening cysteine and the closing phenylalanine or tryptophan. The order of the fields is V gene, J gene, clone size, D gene, CDR3 protein, CDR3 DNA. D genes are given only for firm matches. Clone size is stated in some rows and not others, as once, few, many or a class when expanded.

TRBV7-2,TRBJ1-1,-,-,CASSPRVNTEAFF,TGTGCCAGCAGTCCCCGAGTTAACACTGAAGCTTTCTTT
TRBV5-5,TRBJ1-5,-,-,CASSKPGGQPQHF,TGTGCCAGCAGCAAACCCGGCGGTCAGCCCCAGCATTTT
TRBV14,TRBJ1-5,-,-,CASSLTNQPQHF,TGTGCCAGCAGCCTGACTAATCAGCCCCAGCATTTT
TRBV25-1,TRBJ1-1,few,-,CASSEGRGEDTEAFF,TGTGCCAGCAGTGAAGGTAGGGGTGAGGACACTGAAGCTTTCTTT
TRBV5-1,TRBJ2-5,-,TRBD1,CASSWGRDRGHETQYF,TGCGCCAGCAGCTGGGGCCGGGACAGGGGGCACGAGACCCAGTACTTC
TRBV7-2,TRBJ2-3,-,TRBD1,CASSLRWQGVTDTQYF,TGTGCCAGCAGCTTAAGGTGGCAGGGGGTCACAGATACGCAGTATTTT
TRBV6-2/TRBV6-3,TRBJ2-1,-,-,CASSYWRQGAYNEQFF,TGTGCCAGCAGTTACTGGCGGCAGGGTGCTTACAATGAGCAGTTCTTC
TRBV9,TRBJ2-3,-,-,CASSGAGSTDTQYF,TGTGCCAGCAGCGGGGCTGGGAGCACAGATACGCAGTATTTT
TRBV9,TRBJ2-2,-,TRBD1,CASSVRQGAHGELFF,TGTGCCAGCAGCGTCCGACAGGGGGCTCACGGGGAGCTGTTTTTT
TRBV6-2/TRBV6-3,TRBJ1-2,-,TRBD1,CASSSWDSEGEGYTF,TGTGCCAGCAGTTCCTGGGACAGTGAGGGAGAAGGCTACACCTTC
TRBV5-5,TRBJ1-4,-,-,CASSLSGRGYRATNEKLFF,TGTGCCAGCAGCTTGTCGGGCAGGGGATATCGCGCAACTAATGAAAAACTGTTTTTT
TRBV19,TRBJ2-5,-,TRBD2,CASSITPWRGGRETQYF,TGTGCCAGTAGTATAACCCCCTGGCGGGGGGGCCGTGAGACCCAGTACTTC
TRBV7-2,TRBJ2-3,-,-,CASSLGRRADTQYF,TGTGCCAGCAGCTTGGGCAGGAGGGCAGATACGCAGTATTTT
TRBV9,TRBJ1-1,-,-,CASSVEPGDTEAFF,TGTGCCAGCAGCGTAGAGCCAGGGGACACTGAAGCTTTCTTT
TRBV5-1,TRBJ2-7,-,TRBD2,CASSQPGGVGEQYF,TGCGCCAGCAGCCAACCGGGAGGGGTCGGCGAGCAGTACTTC
TRBV30,TRBJ2-1,-,-,CAWSRGGAQEQFF,TGTGCCTGGAGCCGAGGTGGGGCGCAGGAGCAGTTCTTC
TRBV18,TRBJ2-3,-,TRBD2,CASSPGTSGRTDTQYF,TGTGCCAGCTCACCCGGGACTAGCGGACGCACAGATACGCAGTATTTT
TRBV10-3,TRBJ1-3,-,-,CAISDRSSGNTIYF,TGTGCCATCAGTGATCGGTCCTCTGGAAACACCATATATTTT
TRBV4-2,TRBJ1-2,-,-,CASSQVEGDGYTF,TGTGCCAGCAGCCAAGTGGAGGGAGATGGCTACACCTTC
TRBV7-6,TRBJ2-3,-,TRBD2,CASSHRGRLAGGDTQYF,TGTGCCAGCAGCCATAGAGGGCGCCTAGCGGGGGGAGATACGCAGTATTTT
TRBV2,TRBJ2-1,-,TRBD2,CASITLEGRGAYNEQFF,TGTGCCAGCATTACCCTAGAGGGGCGGGGGGCCTACAATGAGCAGTTCTTC
TRBV15,TRBJ1-1,-,-,CATSRDVSLNTEAFF,TGTGCCACCAGCAGAGACGTTAGCTTGAACACTGAAGCTTTCTTT
TRBV10-3,TRBJ1-5,-,-,CAISEPDQPQHF,TGTGCCATCAGTGAACCGGATCAGCCCCAGCATTTT
TRBV5-1,TRBJ2-2,once,-,CASTVVNGELFF,TGCGCCAGCACGGTAGTCAACGGGGAGCTGTTTTTT
TRBV29-1,TRBJ1-3,few,-,CSVPTGPSGNTIYF,TGCAGCGTGCCAACAGGGCCCTCTGGAAACACCATATATTTT
TRBV12-3/TRBV12-4,TRBJ1-1,-,-,CASSLGANTEAFF,TGTGCCAGCAGTTTGGGAGCGAACACTGAAGCTTTCTTT
TRBV5-1,TRBJ2-3,-,-,CASSLGAPGTDTQYF,TGCGCCAGCAGCTTGGGGGCCCCTGGCACAGATACGCAGTATTTT
TRBV4-1,TRBJ2-7,-,TRBD1,CASSQGTGVEQYF,TGCGCCAGCAGCCAAGGGACAGGGGTCGAGCAGTACTTC
TRBV2,TRBJ2-2,-,-,CASSGTLGTPNTGELFF,TGTGCCAGTTCCGGGACACTCGGGACCCCGAACACCGGGGAGCTGTTTTTT
TRBV7-9,TRBJ2-2,-,TRBD2,CASSPGLAGGLTGELFF,TGTGCCAGCAGCCCGGGACTAGCGGGGGGGCTTACCGGGGAGCTGTTTTTT
TRBV2,TRBJ2-4,-,TRBD2,CASTRTSGNIQYF,TGTGCCAGCACGAGGACTAGTGGCAACATTCAGTACTTC
TRBV7-9,TRBJ2-2,-,TRBD2,CASSLIAGALTGELFF,TGTGCCAGCAGCTTAATAGCGGGGGCCCTCACCGGGGAGCTGTTTTTT
TRBV7-3,TRBJ1-6,-,-,CASSLNRRSPLHF,TGTGCCAGCAGCTTAAACCGCAGGTCACCCCTCCACTTT
TRBV3-1/TRBV3-2,TRBJ2-4,-,-,CASSPIGHNLLAKNIQYF,TGTGCCAGCAGCCCAATCGGACATAACTTACTAGCCAAAAACATTCAGTACTTC
TRBV7-8,TRBJ2-1,-,TRBD1,CASSRDRGDEQFF,TGTGCCAGCAGTAGAGACAGGGGGGATGAGCAGTTCTTC
TRBV12-3/TRBV12-4,TRBJ2-5,-,TRBD2,CASSPSGAGVNF,TGTGCCAGCAGTCCCTCAGGAGCGGGGGTTAACTTC
TRBV2,TRBJ2-3,-,TRBD2,CASSARLADHTDTQYF,TGTGCCAGCAGTGCGAGACTAGCGGATCACACAGATACGCAGTATTTT
TRBV27,TRBJ2-5,-,-,CASSSGPRLVPPQETQYF,TGTGCCAGCAGTTCCGGACCGAGACTAGTCCCACCTCAAGAGACCCAGTACTTC
TRBV4-1,TRBJ1-1,-,TRBD1,CASSQDDRETMNTEAFF,TGCGCCAGCAGCCAAGATGACAGGGAAACTATGAACACTGAAGCTTTCTTT
TRBV2,TRBJ1-2,-,-,CASSEITPRDYGYTF,TGTGCCAGCAGTGAAATAACGCCGCGGGACTATGGCTACACCTTC
TRBV7-2,TRBJ2-6,-,TRBD1,CASTRTGGASGANVLTF,TGTGCCAGCACCCGGACAGGGGGCGCCTCTGGGGCCAACGTCCTGACTTTC
TRBV7-2,TRBJ2-3,-,-,CASSLSGGPDTQYF,TGTGCCAGCAGCTTAAGTGGGGGCCCAGATACGCAGTATTTT
TRBV19,TRBJ2-1,-,TRBD2,CASSSGGAGNEQFF,TGTGCCAGTAGTAGCGGGGGGGCCGGCAATGAGCAGTTCTTC
TRBV24-1,TRBJ2-5,once,-,CATSVGPGDQETQYF,TGTGCCACCAGTGTAGGGCCGGGAGACCAAGAGACCCAGTACTTC
TRBV2,TRBJ2-1,-,TRBD2,CASSPGLGSGSYNEQFF,TGTGCCAGCAGCCCGGGACTAGGTTCTGGCTCCTACAATGAGCAGTTCTTC
TRBV5-4,TRBJ1-2,few,-,CASSLREGVGYTF,TGTGCCAGCAGCTTACGTGAGGGGGTCGGCTACACCTTC